This T cell receptor (beta chain) was obtained from a study of blood T cell repertoires in COVID-19 (dated by TCRdb to the early 2020s). Background for the entire study: Samples from collaborators originated in the United States, Italy and Spain and spanned both the acute and convalescent phases of COVID-19. The prospective study material was composed of cDNA or gDNA derived from T cells, B-cell-depleted T cells, or PBMCs. The dataset comprised deeply sampled blood TCRbeta repertoires from subjects exposed to, actively infected with, or recovered from COVID-19. The repertoires were made available in a free public database intended to serve as a resource for research on the immune response to SARS-CoV-2. The samples were drawn from two sources: the first 160 participants of the ongoing ImmuneRACE study, and fewer than 1,500 subjects contributed by 6 global collaborators. The sample metadata nearly always contained a de-identified subject ID, COVID-19 status, age in years and sex. Where HLA class I and class II types were available, the types were taken from metadata supplied by the sample provider, not from assay-based typing.

V is pruned by 7 bases and J by 9 bases, leaving 7 bases of the junction without a gene match. The CDR3 numbers 15 residues from cysteine through phenylalanine. The CDR3 DNA has 45 bases and is translated from base 1. According to the germline V gene (reference sequence), CDR1 reads MNHEY and CDR2 reads SMNVEV. Overall study outcomes, separate from this receptor: How much clinical and demographic metadata was included differed by source and by participant, and the metadata was provided uncurated.

Whole blood was collected in K2EDTA tubes by collaborating institutions according to the institutions' own protocols. For TCRbeta analysis, collaborators shipped samples in one of three forms: frozen whole blood, isolated PBMCs, or DNA extracted from either of those sample types. The immunoSEQ Assay, a bias-controlled multiplex PCR, was used to amplify TCRbeta CDR3 regions from genomic DNA. Under the source paper's analysis protocol: The number of nucleated cells in each sample was estimated by amplification of reference gene primers within the assay. To quantify the absolute abundance of each unique TCRbeta CDR3 rearrangement, sequence reads were collapsed and filtered. Productive Simpson clonality was computed per sample as the square root of Simpson's diversity index over productive rearrangements. TCRdb took over this immuneACCESS table, retaining in-frame rearrangements with V and J assigned. Such tables are incomplete; in checked studies, under half of the missing clones stem from an unresolved V gene, and the remainder is unexplained. From that table come the V and J calls and clone size; the DNA was used to work out D and trimming. The sample profile shows around 150,000 clones; roughly four fifths of them were found once. Approximately 10% of the sample lies in the top ten.

Worth noting for this clone: What this receptor recognizes is not known. One base away there is no much larger clone; base qualities are not given.

The sequencing sample was made of peripheral blood. Rearrangement joined TRBV27 to TRBJ2-1, with 15 bases matching TRBD2. This TCR derives from a human donor in a cohort sampled during active COVID-19. The encoded CDR3 is CASTKQGLAGGEQFF. In nucleotides, the sequence is TGTGCCAGCACCAAACAGGGACTAGCGGGAGGTGAGCAGTTCTTC.